This T cell receptor (beta chain) was identified during a study of blood T cells in healthy people across ages. The CDR3 loop spans 14 amino acids. Per sample, no less than 5.5 micrograms of total RNA were extracted. For the second PCR, which ran for about 6 to 11 cycles, a sample-barcoded 5' primer and a J-beta primer mix were used. CDR3-containing paired-end reads numbering at least 2.5 million came from each sample. TCRdb reprocessed the 5' RACE reads via MiXCR and lists one record per CDR3 protein. The sample lists fewer than 2 million distinct CDR3 sequences, 30% to 40% occurring once. Regarding the study as a whole: Long-lived and aged donors differed, with more naive CD4+ cells and higher diversity in the long-lived. The donors' CMV status was not determined, possibly confounding changes in expanded clonotypes.

Only one count was recorded for this clonotype. Antigen unknown. The final CDR3 position lacks the conserved phenylalanine or tryptophan, pointing to a likely read error. Sequences were obtained from blood. The receptor comes from a human donor in good health. The genes are TRBV12-3 or TRBV12-4 and TRBJ1-6, with D hard to call. The CDR3 DNA is TGTGCCGGCAGGCCTAACTCCTATAATTCACCCCTCCACCTT. This translates into CAGRPNSYNSPLHL.